A single sample gave rise to the 21 T cell receptor beta chains below, sequenced in a study of blood T cell repertoires in COVID-19. Generated by immunoSEQ multiplex PCR, the TCRdb table keeps only in-frame clones and is missing some. This table holds about 250,000 clones, approximately 90% found once. Input material: peripheral blood. Receptors were obtained from a young woman with active or convalescent COVID-19.

The sample holds a few counts of this clone. The chain couples TRBV28 to TRBJ1-6; D might be TRBD1 (5 bases). CDR3 length: 14 residues. CDR1 is MDHEN, CDR2 SYDVKM, per germline. V shed 4 bases and J shed 8 bases, with 12 bases lying between them. CDR3 nucleotides: TGTGCCAGCAGTTCAGGGTGGCAGGATTCACCCCTCCACTTT. Amino acids: CASSSGWQDSPLHF. The variable domain in full, with the rest retrieved from reference TRBV28 and TRBJ1-6, is DVKVTQSSRYLVKRTGEKVFLECVQDMDHENMFWYRQDPGLGLRLIYFSYDVKMKEKGDIPEGYSVSREKKERFSLILESASTNQTSMYLCASSSGWQDSPLHFGNGTRLTVT.

This clone was recorded only once. This chain uses TRBV6-2 or TRBV6-3 with TRBJ2-3, with 7 bases fitting TRBD1. The germline CDR1 and CDR2 sequences are MNHEY and SVGEGT. Trimming removed 0 bases from V and 0 bases from J; junction bases left unmatched: 3. The CDR3 covers 16 residues. CDR3 nucleotides: TGTGCCAGCAGTTACTCGAAGGGACAGAGCACAGATACGCAGTATTTT. Translated, it gives CASSYSKGQSTDTQYF.

This chain uses TRBV7-2 with TRBJ1-2; 11 nucleotides agree with TRBD1. Germline assignment: CDR1 SGHTA and CDR2 FQGNSA. J gave up 8 bases and V 7 bases, and 9 bases lay outside the gene matches. There are 14 residues in the CDR3. The CDR3 here is CASTPGQGGFGYTF. The CDR3 nucleotides read TGTGCCAGCACTCCGGGACAGGGGGGATTCGGCTACACCTTC.

This rearrangement joins TRBV25-1 to TRBJ2-3; TRBD1 agrees at 7 bases. Germline loops: CDR1 MGHDK, CDR2 SYGVNS. With 6 bases clipped from V and 3 bases from J, the junction kept 9 bases outside the gene matches. CDR3 size: 15 residues. The CDR3 reads CASRRTGVNTDTQYF. The CDR3 nucleotides are TGTGCCAGCAGAAGGACAGGAGTTAATACAGATACGCAGTATTTT.

The V call is TRBV18, the J call TRBJ1-1, with 9 bases fitting TRBD1. V lost 1 base and J lost 4; bases outside the gene matches: 10. The CDR3 is 17 amino acids. Germline V gene data show CDR1 as KGHSH and CDR2 as LQKENI. The CDR3 nucleotides are TGTGCCAGCTCACCACTCTCTATGGACAGGGGCATCACTGAAGCTTTCTTT. It is translated as CASSPLSMDRGITEAFF.

This chain links TRBV27 with TRBJ2-1; 12 positions agree with TRBD2. Germline CDR1 and CDR2: MNHEY and SMNVEV (reference sequence). V was pared by 6 bases and J by 5 bases, with 2 bases of the junction left unmatched. CDR3 length equals 14 residues. The CDR3 sequence is CASRLAGGHNEQFF. The DNA of the CDR3 is TGTGCCAGCAGGCTAGCGGGGGGGCACAATGAGCAGTTCTTC.

This chain links TRBV4-1 with TRBJ1-6, with TRBD1 as a possible D gene (6 bases). The germline CDR1 and CDR2 sequences are MGHRA and YSYEKL. CDR3 length: 18 amino acids. Trimming took 0 bases from V and 0 from J, leaving 12 bases between them. The DNA for the CDR3 is TGCGCCAGCAGCCAAGATCCCAGGGGCAGCTCCTATAATTCACCCCTCCACTTT. Its protein product is CASSQDPRGSSYNSPLHF.

Comments on this clone: Other DNA variants within this sample encode the same CDR3. The V gene is TRBV6-4, the J gene TRBJ2-2; 10 positions agree with TRBD2. Germline V gene sequence: CDR1 MRHNA, CDR2 SNTAGT. Losses at the gene ends were 4 bases for V and 2 bases for J; bases not matched to a gene: 1. This CDR3 has 15 amino acids. CDR3 loop: CASSASGGNTGELFF. CDR3 nucleotide sequence: TGTGCCAGCAGTGCTAGCGGGGGAAACACCGGGGAGCTGTTTTTT.

This chain links TRBV28 with TRBJ1-4; 8 bases match TRBD1. V shed 6 bases, J shed 4 bases, and the junction held 7 bases outside the gene matches. This CDR3 has 15 residues. From germline, CDR1 is MDHEN and CDR2 SYDVKM. DNA of the CDR3: TGTGCCAGCAGCTCTGGGACAGGCGGTAATGAAAAACTGTTTTTT. Translation: CASSSGTGGNEKLFF.

This chain uses TRBV3-1 (or the pseudogene TRBV3-2) with TRBJ2-7, with D possibly matching TRBD2 (5 bases). The CDR3 runs to 12 residues. Germline assignment: CDR1 LGHDT and CDR2 YNNKEL (reference sequence). The V end lost 4 bases, the J end lost 7 bases, and 11 bases lay between the germline ends. The CDR3 bases are TGTGCCAGCAGCCTCGAGACGGGAGAGCAGTACTTC. It translates to CASSLETGEQYF.

The CDR3 DNA follows: TGTGCCAGTAGTGCGCCGGGACAGGGAGTTCAGCCCCAGCATTTT. Amino acid sequence: CASSAPGQGVQPQHF. The chain is built from TRBV19 and TRBJ1-5; 9 nucleotides align to TRBD1. V was pared by 5 bases and J by 6 bases, with 8 bases of the junction left unmatched. Germline CDR1 is LNHDA and CDR2 is SQIVND (reference sequence). The CDR3 loop spans 15 amino acids.

The rearrangement joins TRBV3-1 (or the pseudogene TRBV3-2) to TRBJ2-5; 9 nucleotides line up with TRBD2. V was clipped by 0 bases and J by 0 bases; unmatched bases: 2. CDR3 length equals 16 residues. From germline, CDR1 is LGHDT and CDR2 YNNKEL (reference sequence). The CDR3 DNA reads TGTGCCAGCAGCCAAGAGCGGGGGGGGTACCAAGAGACCCAGTACTTC. This encodes CASSQERGGYQETQYF.

This clone showed up just once. J is TRBJ2-7 and V is TRBV7-8, with a tentative D call TRBD1 (6 bases). The CDR3 runs to 14 residues. V lost 3 bases, J lost 4 bases, and 13 bases lay in between. Per the germline V gene, CDR1 is SGHVS and CDR2 is FQNEAQ. Here the CDR3 reads CASSLRQELYEQYF. The CDR3 coding sequence is TGTGCCAGCAGCTTGAGACAGGAGTTATACGAGCAGTACTTC.

V is TRBV9 and J is TRBJ2-3; the D gene is possibly TRBD2 (6 bases). CDR1 is SGDLS and CDR2 is YYNGEE in the germline V gene. This CDR3 spans 16 amino acids. Trimming took 0 bases from V and 1 from J, leaving 12 bases between them. The CDR3 nucleotides read TGTGCCAGCAGCGTAGCCCCCAGGAGGGGCACAGATACGCAGTATTTT. Its protein is CASSVAPRRGTDTQYF.

This clone came up a few times. This rearrangement joins TRBV9 to TRBJ2-7, with unresolved D. The V gene's germline CDR1 is SGDLS and CDR2 YYNGEE. This CDR3 has 13 amino acids. V was shortened by 3 bases and J by 3 bases, with 10 bases between the two germline ends. This CDR3 is CASSDPASYEQYF. Here the CDR3 DNA reads TGTGCCAGCAGCGACCCCGCCAGCTACGAGCAGTACTTC. The whole variable domain, remainder taken from reference TRBV9 and TRBJ2-7, is DSGVTQTPKHLITATGQRVTLRCSPRSGDLSVYWYQQSLDQGLQFLIQYYNGEERAKGNILERFSAQQFPDLHSELNLSSLELGDSALYFCASSDPASYEQYFGPGTRLTVT.

The chain employs TRBV19 and TRBJ1-1; D is possibly TRBD1 (6 bases). The CDR3 covers 15 residues. Per germline, CDR1 LNHDA and CDR2 SQIVND (reference sequence). The V gene lost 3 bases and the J gene lost 0 bases, with 11 bases spanning the gap. The CDR3 DNA is TGTGCCAGTAGTATTAGTCGGACAGTGAACACTGAAGCTTTCTTT. Translated: CASSISRTVNTEAFF.

The rearrangement uses TRBV19 and TRBJ2-7, with TRBD1 as a possible D gene (5 bases). Germline lookup yields CDR1 LNHDA and CDR2 SQIVND (reference sequence). V lost 6 bases and J lost 0, with 12 bases in between. This CDR3 is built from 14 residues. This CDR3 is CASRQAINSYEQYF. CDR3 nucleotides: TGTGCCAGTAGACAGGCGATAAACTCCTACGAGCAGTACTTC.

This sequence joins TRBV28 and TRBJ1-2; TRBD1 matches 9 bases. The CDR3 spans 15 residues. J gave up 7 bases and V 6 bases, and 12 bases lay outside the gene matches. Germline V gives CDR1 MDHEN, CDR2 SYDVKM. Here the CDR3 reads CASRKTGGAIFGYTF. DNA of the CDR3: TGTGCCAGCAGAAAAACAGGGGGCGCAATTTTTGGCTACACCTTC.

The chain links TRBV11-2 to TRBJ2-3, with TRBD1 identical over 8 bases. The trim removed 6 bases at V and 2 bases at J, leaving 10 bases unmatched. CDR3 length: 16 residues. Germline V CDR1 and CDR2: SGHAT, FQNNGV. The CDR3 region is CASRQRQGRLTDTQYF. The CDR3 region has the DNA TGTGCCAGCAGACAACGACAGGGGCGGCTCACAGATACGCAGTATTTT.

The chain joins TRBV19 to TRBJ1-1, with D unclear. Trimming removed 7 bases at V and 4 bases at J, with 13 bases between. The CDR3 spans 13 residues. Germline V gene lookup returns CDR1 LNHDA and CDR2 SQIVND (reference sequence). CDR3 amino acids: CASMRAVGTEAFF. The CDR3 DNA sequence: TGTGCCAGTATGAGGGCGGTGGGCACTGAAGCTTTCTTT.

The J gene is TRBJ2-5, the V gene TRBV29-1, with 9 bases identical to TRBD1. The CDR3 totals 13 residues. CDR1 and CDR2 (germline): SQVTM, ANQGSEA. Here the CDR3 reads CSSTGGLGETQYF. The CDR3 nucleotides are TGCAGTTCTACAGGGGGCCTTGGAGAGACCCAGTACTTC.